This TCR beta chain comes out of a study of patients and donors after allogeneic stem cell transplantation. Using its own MiXCR run on the RT-PCR reads, TCRdb lists one record per CDR3 protein. Of approximately 160,000 distinct CDR3 sequences in the sample, approximately 24% were seen once. The CDR3 extends over 15 amino acids. The V segment lost 2 bases and the J segment 2 bases; nucleotides outside the gene matches: 9. CDR1 is SQVTM, CDR2 ANQGSEA, per germline. The chain uses TRBV29-1 and TRBJ2-7; 7 bases align to TRBD1. The TCR was taken from a human donor who was either an allogeneic HSCT recipient or a stem cell or donor lymphocyte infusion donor (not recorded which). It is not recorded whose cells these are; they may come from a transplant donor. Sequencing was carried out using blood, either unsorted or a sorted T cell fraction (not recorded which). CDR3 nucleotide sequence: TGCAGCGTTGAAAGGTCAACAGGGACAGCCTACGAGCAGTACTTC. Protein: CSVERSTGTAYEQYF.